Following are 21 T cell receptor beta chains from one sample sequenced in a study of T cell responses to AZD1222 COVID-19 vaccine. Profiling relied on immunoSEQ multiplex PCR, and the TCRdb table lists in-frame clones only, not all of them. This sample has 75,000 to 95,000 clones, with approximately 91% found just once. The sequencing here drew on peripheral blood, taken on day 0 of AZD1222 vaccination. The receptors were gathered from an adult in good health.

The V gene is TRBV2, the J gene TRBJ1-1, with D unclear. V lost 8 bases, J lost 11 bases, and 12 bases lay in between. This CDR3 has 10 residues. The germline CDR1 and CDR2 sequences are SNHLY and FYNNEI. The CDR3 region is CASRGLIAFF. The CDR3 region has the DNA TGTGCCAGCCGCGGCTTGATCGCTTTCTTT.

V is TRBV19 and J is TRBJ1-4; 9 bases match TRBD1. V was pared by 6 bases and J by 11 bases, with 10 bases of the junction left unmatched. There are 14 residues in the CDR3. The germline V gene has CDR1 LNHDA and CDR2 SQIVND (reference sequence). CDR3 region: CASSTEGQGGKLFF. The CDR3 DNA follows: TGTGCCAGTAGCACCGAGGGACAGGGAGGGAAACTGTTTTTT.

The V gene is TRBV19, the J gene TRBJ1-1; no firm D call. V lost 5 bases and J 3 bases, leaving 7 bases between the germline ends. There are 12 residues in the CDR3. The germline V gene has CDR1 LNHDA and CDR2 SQIVND (reference sequence). The CDR3: CASSDRDTEAFF. The CDR3 bases are TGTGCCAGTAGTGACCGAGACACTGAAGCTTTCTTT.

The chain employs TRBV5-3 and TRBJ2-4; D remains ambiguous. TRBV5-3 is noted as an ORF with a role that remains uncertain. The length of the CDR3 is 16 residues. Trimming stripped 1 base from V and 1 base from J, with 12 bases between. The CDR3 nucleotides are TGTGCCAGAAGCTTGTTTGTTCGGACGGCCAAAAACATTCAGTACTTC. Translation: CARSLFVRTAKNIQYF.

The J gene is TRBJ1-6, the V gene TRBV15; D ambiguous. Germline lookup yields CDR1 LNHNV and CDR2 YYDKDF (reference sequence). Between the trimmed V and J ends, which lost 0 bases and 9 bases, there was a span of 3 bases. This CDR3 has 12 amino acids. The CDR3 DNA sequence: TGTGCCACCAGCAGAGACCTTTCACCCCTCCACTTT. Protein: CATSRDLSPLHF.

This sequence joins TRBV4-1 and TRBJ2-5; TRBD2 matches 9 bases. Germline V gene sequence: CDR1 MGHRA, CDR2 YSYEKL. V dropped 2 bases and J dropped 4; count of bases not matched to a gene: 8. The CDR3 extends over 16 amino acids. The CDR3 protein is CASSQPRGRAGETQYF. The CDR3 DNA reads TGCGCCAGCAGCCAACCGCGCGGGAGGGCCGGAGAGACCCAGTACTTC.

The chain recombines TRBV6-1 with TRBJ2-5; TRBD2 matches 10 bases. Trimming at V came to 1 base and at J to 1 base, leaving 3 bases not matched to a gene. The CDR3 runs 16 residues. Germline CDR1 MNHNS, CDR2 SASEGT. The CDR3 region is CASSEGASGGQETQYF. In DNA, the CDR3 is TGTGCCAGCAGTGAAGGGGCTAGCGGGGGCCAAGAGACCCAGTACTTC.

This clone has only one observation. The genes are TRBV4-1 and TRBJ2-1, with D perhaps TRBD2 (6 bases). The CDR3 loop spans 16 amino acids. Trimming stripped 0 bases from V and 2 bases from J, with 11 bases between. Germline CDR1 is MGHRA and CDR2 is YSYEKL. The CDR3 DNA follows: TGCGCCAGCAGCCAAGATGCCGGGGGAACCTACAATGAGCAGTTCTTC. It yields the protein CASSQDAGGTYNEQFF.

The rearrangement joins TRBV28 to TRBJ1-2; weak D call: TRBD1 (5 bases). Germline values: CDR1 MDHEN, CDR2 SYDVKM. This CDR3 spans 14 amino acids. The V end lost 5 bases, the J end lost 4 bases, and 14 bases lay between the germline ends. CDR3 in DNA: TGTGCCAGCAGTCCATACAGGTCCAGCTATGGCTACACCTTC. It yields the protein CASSPYRSSYGYTF.

The genes are TRBV27 and TRBJ1-3; TRBD1 is a possible D gene (5 bases). Per germline, CDR1 MNHEY and CDR2 SMNVEV (reference sequence). The germline V and J ends were trimmed by 2 bases and 1 base, with 9 bases remaining between them. The length of the CDR3 is 15 residues. CDR3 residues: CASSLIRGSGNTIYF. Here the CDR3 DNA reads TGTGCCAGCAGTTTAATTCGGGGGTCTGGAAACACCATATATTTT.

This clone showed up just once. The V call is TRBV14, the J call TRBJ2-1; TRBD1 might be the D (6 bases). The V gene's germline CDR1 is SGHDN and CDR2 FVKESK. Trimming removed 2 bases at V and 6 bases at J, with 8 bases between. The CDR3 is 13 amino acids. The CDR3 nucleotides read TGTGCCAGCAGCCAATCAGGGGCCAATGAGCAGTTCTTC. Protein: CASSQSGANEQFF.

V is TRBV5-5 and J is TRBJ1-2; D ambiguous. CDR1 and CDR2 (germline): SGHKS, YYEKEE (reference sequence). The CDR3 is made up of 14 amino acids. V lost 0 bases, J lost 4 bases, and 10 bases lay in between. The CDR3 DNA follows: TGTGCCAGCAGCTTGGACGCCAGACCCTATGGCTACACCTTC. Translating gives CASSLDARPYGYTF.

The rearrangement links TRBV6-5 to TRBJ1-5, with D possibly TRBD1 on 5 matching bases. Germline CDR1 is MNHEY and CDR2 is SVGAGI. Deletions cut 0 bases from V and 6 bases from J, with 9 bases between. This CDR3 contains 14 residues. This CDR3 is CASSYSPGSQPQHF. The CDR3 DNA reads TGTGCCAGCAGTTACTCTCCAGGGTCTCAGCCCCAGCATTTT.

The chain uses TRBV14 and TRBJ1-2; no reliable D call. Trimming removed 0 bases from V and 2 bases from J, with 10 bases in between. CDR1 and CDR2 (germline): SGHDN, FVKESK. This CDR3 region has 15 residues. The CDR3 sequence is CASSQDHDPNYGYTF. In DNA form, the CDR3 reads TGTGCCAGCAGCCAAGATCACGACCCCAACTATGGCTACACCTTC.

This clone appeared once. This chain links TRBV6-5 with TRBJ2-5; possibly TRBD1 for D (6 bases). The CDR3 is 15 residues long. V gave up 6 bases and J gave up 9 bases, with 23 bases separating them. From germline, CDR1 is MNHEY and CDR2 SVGAGI. The CDR3 nucleotides are TGTGCCAGCAGGCGCCTCAGGCAGGGGCTTCTGGCCCAGTACTTC. Translated, it gives CASRRLRQGLLAQYF.

V gene TRBV28 combines with J gene TRBJ1-5; D is unclear. The CDR3 runs 15 residues. Trimming took 7 bases from V and 6 from J, leaving 19 bases between them. Germline-derived CDR1 and CDR2 are MDHEN and SYDVKM. CDR3 region: CASNTPGQTAQPQHF. The CDR3, as DNA: TGTGCCAGCAATACCCCGGGCCAGACGGCTCAGCCCCAGCATTTT.

This clone occurred a few times. In DNA form, the CDR3 reads TGCGCCAGCAGCCGGGGAGATATGAACACTGAAGCTTTCTTT. Encoded protein: CASSRGDMNTEAFF. V gene TRBV5-1 combines with J gene TRBJ1-1, with unresolved D. CDR3 length: 14 residues. Germline V CDR1 and CDR2: SGHRS, YFSETQ. V was clipped by 4 bases and J by 0 bases, with 10 bases between them.

The chain has TRBV18 and TRBJ2-7; no firm D call. CDR1 and CDR2 (germline): KGHSH, LQKENI. The V and J ends lost 3 bases and 1 base respectively, with 10 bases between them. The CDR3 totals 14 residues. The CDR3 bases are TGTGCCAGCTCACCTTTGGACGGTTCCTACGAGCAGTACTTC. Its translation: CASSPLDGSYEQYF.

This chain connects TRBV3-1 (or the pseudogene TRBV3-2) to TRBJ2-2, with D tentatively TRBD1 or TRBD2 (5 bases each). Trimming removed 0 bases at V and 9 bases at J, with 11 bases between. The CDR3 is 14 amino acids. Germline CDR1 is LGHDT and CDR2 is YNNKEL (reference sequence). The CDR3 region has the DNA TGTGCCAGCAGCCAAGATCCGGGGCGCCGGGAGCTGTTTTTT. As protein: CASSQDPGRRELFF.

The CDR3 loop reads CASSLLGSAGNWREQYF. The CDR3 region has the DNA TGTGCCAGCAGCTTATTAGGTTCGGCGGGTAATTGGCGCGAGCAGTACTTC. The chain carries TRBV7-6 and TRBJ2-7; possible D gene TRBD2, 5 bases. The CDR3 length is 17 residues. V dropped 2 bases and J dropped 6 bases, with 23 bases sitting between them. The V gene's germline CDR1 is SGHVS and CDR2 FNYEAQ.

The rearrangement links TRBV6-5 to TRBJ1-6; a weak D match, TRBD1 (5 bases). This CDR3 is built from 16 residues. The ends were cut back, 0 bases at V and 10 bases at J, with 16 bases in the middle. The V gene's germline CDR1 is MNHEY and CDR2 SVGAGI. The CDR3 is CASSYSISGRDSPLHF. CDR3 in DNA: TGTGCCAGCAGTTACTCTATCTCTGGTAGGGACTCACCCCTCCACTTT.